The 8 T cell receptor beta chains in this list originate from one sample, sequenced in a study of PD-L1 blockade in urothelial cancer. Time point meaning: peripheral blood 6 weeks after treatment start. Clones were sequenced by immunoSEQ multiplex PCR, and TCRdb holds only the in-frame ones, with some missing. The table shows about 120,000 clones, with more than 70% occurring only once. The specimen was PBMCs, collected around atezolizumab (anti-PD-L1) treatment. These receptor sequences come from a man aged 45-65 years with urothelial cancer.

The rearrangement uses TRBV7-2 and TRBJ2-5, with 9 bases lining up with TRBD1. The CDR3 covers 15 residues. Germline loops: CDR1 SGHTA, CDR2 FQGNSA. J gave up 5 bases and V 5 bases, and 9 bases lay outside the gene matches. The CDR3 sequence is CASSIRTGGWETQYF. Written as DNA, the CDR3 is TGTGCCAGCAGCATCAGAACAGGGGGCTGGGAGACCCAGTACTTC.

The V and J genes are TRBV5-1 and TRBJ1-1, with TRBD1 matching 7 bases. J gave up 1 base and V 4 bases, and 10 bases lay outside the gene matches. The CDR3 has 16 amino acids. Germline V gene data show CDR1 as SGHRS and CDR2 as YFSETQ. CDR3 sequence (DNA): TGCGCCAGCAGCCTCTTCTTGGGGACAGCGAACACTGAAGCTTTCTTT. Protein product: CASSLFLGTANTEAFF.

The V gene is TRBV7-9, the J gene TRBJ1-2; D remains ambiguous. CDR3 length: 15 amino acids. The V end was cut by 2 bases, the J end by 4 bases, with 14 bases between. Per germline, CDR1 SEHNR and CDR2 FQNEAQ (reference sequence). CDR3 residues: CASSLITGIGYGYTF. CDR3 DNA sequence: TGTGCCAGCAGCTTAATAACGGGGATTGGCTATGGCTACACCTTC. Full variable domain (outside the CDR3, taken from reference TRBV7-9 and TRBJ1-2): DTGVSQNPRHKITKRGQNVTFRCDPISEHNRLYWYRQTLGQGPEFLTYFQNEAQLEKSRLLSDRFSAERPKGSFSTLEIQRTEQGDSAMYLCASSLITGIGYGYTFGSGTRLTVV.

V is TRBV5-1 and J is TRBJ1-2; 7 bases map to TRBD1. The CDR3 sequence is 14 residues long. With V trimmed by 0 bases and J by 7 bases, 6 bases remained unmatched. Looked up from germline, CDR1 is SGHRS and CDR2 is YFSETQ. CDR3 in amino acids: CASSLGQGLGGYTF. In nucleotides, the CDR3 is TGCGCCAGCAGCTTGGGACAGGGCCTGGGTGGCTACACCTTC.

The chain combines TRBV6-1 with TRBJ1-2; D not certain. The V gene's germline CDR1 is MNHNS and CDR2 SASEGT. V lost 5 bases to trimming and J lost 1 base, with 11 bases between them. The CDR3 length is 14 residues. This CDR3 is CASSQSYLNYGYTF. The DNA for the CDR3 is TGTGCCAGCAGTCAGTCTTACCTTAACTATGGCTACACCTTC.

CDR3 DNA sequence: TGCGCCAGCAGCTCGAATGTGGGCGGGAGTAGTTACCAAGAGACCCAGTACTTC. Protein product: CASSSNVGGSSYQETQYF. The chain couples TRBV5-1 to TRBJ2-5; 7 bases fit TRBD2. The CDR3 is made up of 18 amino acids. Germline V gene sequence: CDR1 SGHRS, CDR2 YFSETQ. The V gene end was trimmed by 3 bases and the J gene end by 0 bases; junction bases not matched to a gene: 14. The variable domain in full, with the rest retrieved from reference TRBV5-1 and TRBJ2-5, is KAGVTQTPRYLIKTRGQQVTLSCSPISGHRSVSWYQQTPGQGLQFLFEYFSETQRNKGNFPGRFSGRQFSNSRSEMNVSTLELGDSALYLCASSSNVGGSSYQETQYFGPGTRLLVL.

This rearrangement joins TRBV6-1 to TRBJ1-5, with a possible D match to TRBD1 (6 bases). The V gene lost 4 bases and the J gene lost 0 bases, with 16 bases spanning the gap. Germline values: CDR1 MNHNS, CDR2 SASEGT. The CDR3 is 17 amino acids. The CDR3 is CASSGGLQTYSNQPQHF. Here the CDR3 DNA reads TGTGCCAGCAGTGGGGGGCTACAGACTTATAGCAATCAGCCCCAGCATTTT.

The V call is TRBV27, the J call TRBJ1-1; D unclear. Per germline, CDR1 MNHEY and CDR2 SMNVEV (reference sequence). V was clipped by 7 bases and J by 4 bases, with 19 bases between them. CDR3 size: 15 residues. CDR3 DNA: TGTGCCAGCACCTATTCGATTACAGCGGGCACTGAAGCTTTCTTT. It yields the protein CASTYSITAGTEAFF.